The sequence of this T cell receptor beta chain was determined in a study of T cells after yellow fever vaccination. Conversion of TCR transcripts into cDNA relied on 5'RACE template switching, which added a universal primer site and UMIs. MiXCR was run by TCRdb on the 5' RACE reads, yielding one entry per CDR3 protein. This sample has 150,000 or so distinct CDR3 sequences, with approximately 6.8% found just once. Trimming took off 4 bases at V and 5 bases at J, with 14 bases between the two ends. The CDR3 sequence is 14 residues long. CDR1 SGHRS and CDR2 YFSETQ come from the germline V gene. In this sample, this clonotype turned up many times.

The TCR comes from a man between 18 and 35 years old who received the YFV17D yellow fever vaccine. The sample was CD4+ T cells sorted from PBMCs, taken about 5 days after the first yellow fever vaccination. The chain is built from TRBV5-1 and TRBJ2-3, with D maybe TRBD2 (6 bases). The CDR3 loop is CASSLGGTGDTQYF. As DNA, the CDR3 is TGCGCCAGCAGCCTGGGGGGAACGGGAGATACGCAGTATTTT.